The rows below give T cell receptor beta chains drawn from one sample of a study of blood T cell repertoires in COVID-19. Method: immunoSEQ multiplex PCR; TCRdb's copy keeps in-frame clones and lacks some. The data contain 100,000 to 150,000 clones, 84% of them singletons. Sequenced input: peripheral blood. These receptors originate from a man aged 60 to 75 with acute or convalescent COVID-19. CDR3s include the opening cysteine and the closing phenylalanine or tryptophan. Fields, in order: clone size, D gene, V gene, J gene, CDR3 DNA, CDR3 protein. A D gene is named only where the DNA matches it firmly. Clone size appears in some rows only: once, few, many, or a class for an expanded clone.

>NA|NA|TRBV7-3|TRBJ2-2
TGTGCCAGCAGCTTAACGCTGGGGCCCACCGGGGAGCTGTTTTTT
CASSLTLGPTGELFF
>NA|NA|TRBV5-1|TRBJ2-2
TGCGCCAGCAGCCAAACTACAGGAAATACCGGGGAGCTGTTTTTT
CASSQTTGNTGELFF
>NA|TRBD1|TRBV18|TRBJ2-7
TGTGCCAGCTCACCAGGGTTGAGGGGGCCAGGTTCGGTCGCCTCCTACGAGCAGTACTTC
CASSPGLRGPGSVASYEQYF
>NA|TRBD1|TRBV6-5|TRBJ1-1
TGTGCCAGCATTCCGGGACAGGGGGCTGAAGCTTTCTTT
CASIPGQGAEAFF
>NA|NA|TRBV24-1|TRBJ2-2
TGTGCCACCAGTGATTTCCCCCCTCAGGCAGCAAACACCGGGGAGCTGTTTTTT
CATSDFPPQAANTGELFF
>NA|NA|TRBV3-1/TRBV3-2|TRBJ2-5
TGTGCCAGCAGCCAAGGGAGGTCGGCGCGAGAGACCCAGTACTTC
CASSQGRSARETQYF
>NA|NA|TRBV5-1|TRBJ1-2
TGCGCCAGCAGCTTGGCAGGGAGGAGTGGCTACACCTTC
CASSLAGRSGYTF
>NA|NA|TRBV19|TRBJ1-2
TGTGCCAGTAGTAGTCCCGGGAGCGGCTACACCTTC
CASSSPGSGYTF
>NA|NA|TRBV24-1|TRBJ2-1
TGTGCCACCAGTGCAGGGGGCGCCTCAGCGGGAGGTGCCTACAATGAGCAGTTCTTC
CATSAGGASAGGAYNEQFF
>NA|TRBD2|TRBV30|TRBJ2-3
TGTGCCTGGAGCGCCCTTAGCGGGGGAACCACAGATACGCAGTATTTT
CAWSALSGGTTDTQYF
>NA|NA|TRBV18|TRBJ1-2
TGTGCCAGCTCACCTTCTAACAGGGACCACACCTTC
CASSPSNRDHTF
>once|TRBD2|TRBV7-6|TRBJ2-1
TGTGCCAGCAGCTTAGATCGGGCTAGCGGGCGCAAGAATGAGCAGTTCTTC
CASSLDRASGRKNEQFF
>NA|TRBD2|TRBV7-8|TRBJ2-1
TGTGCCGGGGGACTAGCGATGGACTCCTACAATGAGCAGTTCTTC
CAGGLAMDSYNEQFF
>NA|TRBD1|TRBV19|TRBJ2-7
TGTGCCAGTAGTATTCAGGGGGAAAGCTCCTACGAGCAGTACTTC
CASSIQGESSYEQYF
>NA|TRBD1|TRBV11-1|TRBJ1-5
TGTGCCAGCAGCTTAGGGACAGGGGGCGGCAATCAGCCCCAGCATTTT
CASSLGTGGGNQPQHF
>NA|TRBD2|TRBV5-1|TRBJ2-7
TGCGCCAGCAGCTTGGGACTCTTGGGGGCGGGAGGTGCCTACGAGCAGTACTTC
CASSLGLLGAGGAYEQYF
>NA|TRBD1|TRBV30|TRBJ1-6
TGTGCCTGGAGTGTGGTGACAGGGACTTCACCCCTCCACTTT
CAWSVVTGTSPLHF